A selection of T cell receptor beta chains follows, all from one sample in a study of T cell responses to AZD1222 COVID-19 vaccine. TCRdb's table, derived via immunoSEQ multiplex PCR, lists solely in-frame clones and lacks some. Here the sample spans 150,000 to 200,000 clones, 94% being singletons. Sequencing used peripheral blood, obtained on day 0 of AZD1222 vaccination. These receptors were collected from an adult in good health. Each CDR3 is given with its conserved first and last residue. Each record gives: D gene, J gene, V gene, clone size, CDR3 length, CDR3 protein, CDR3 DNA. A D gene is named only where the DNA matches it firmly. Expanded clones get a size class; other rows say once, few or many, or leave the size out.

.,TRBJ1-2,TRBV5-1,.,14,CASSGQGTAYGYTF,TGCGCCAGCAGCGGCCAGGGGACTGCCTATGGCTACACCTTC
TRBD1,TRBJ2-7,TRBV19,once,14,CASSIGTELYEQYF,TGTGCCAGTAGTATCGGGACAGAACTCTACGAGCAGTACTTC
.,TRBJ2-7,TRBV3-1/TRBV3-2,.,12,CASSQAHYEQYF,TGTGCCAGCAGCCAAGCCCACTACGAGCAGTACTTC
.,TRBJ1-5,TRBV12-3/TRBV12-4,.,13,CASRGGSNQPQHF,TGTGCCAGTCGAGGGGGGAGCAATCAGCCCCAGCATTTT
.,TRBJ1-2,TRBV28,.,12,CASSFVQAGYTF,TGTGCCAGCAGTTTTGTTCAGGCTGGCTACACCTTC
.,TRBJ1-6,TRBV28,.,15,CASSLSGVHNSPLHF,TGTGCCAGCAGTTTATCGGGGGTCCATAATTCACCCCTCCACTTT
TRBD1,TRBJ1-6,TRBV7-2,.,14,CASSPDRGYSPLHF,TGTGCCAGCAGCCCCGACAGGGGATATTCACCCCTCCACTTT
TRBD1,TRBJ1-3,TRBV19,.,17,CASSQGQGLISGNTIYF,TGTGCCAGTAGCCAGGGACAGGGGCTGATCTCTGGAAACACCATATATTTT
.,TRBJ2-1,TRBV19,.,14,CASSIMLLHNEQFF,TGTGCCAGTAGTATTATGCTGTTACACAATGAGCAGTTCTTC
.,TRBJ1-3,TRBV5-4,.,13,CASQTDSGNTIYF,TGTGCCAGCCAGACAGACTCTGGAAACACCATATATTTT
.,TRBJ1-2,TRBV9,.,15,CASSVISTANYGYTF,TGTGCCAGCAGCGTGATTTCGACAGCTAACTATGGCTACACCTTC
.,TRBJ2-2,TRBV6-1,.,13,CASSEQDTGELFF,TGTGCCAGCAGTGAACAGGACACCGGGGAGCTGTTTTTT
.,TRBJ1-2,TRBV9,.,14,CASSVDRGNYGYTF,TGTGCCAGCAGCGTAGATCGGGGTAACTATGGCTACACCTTC
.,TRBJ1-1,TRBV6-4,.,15,CASSDSGARNTEAFF,TGTGCCAGCAGTGACTCAGGGGCGCGCAACACTGAAGCTTTCTTT
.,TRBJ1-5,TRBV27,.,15,CASSRKGLFNQPQHF,TGTGCCAGCAGCCGAAAGGGGTTATTCAATCAGCCCCAGCATTTT
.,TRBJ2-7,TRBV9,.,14,CASSPALRAYEQYF,TGTGCCAGCAGCCCCGCACTTCGCGCCTACGAGCAGTACTTC
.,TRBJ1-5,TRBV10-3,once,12,CAISRGDQPQHF,TGTGCCATCTCGAGGGGGGATCAGCCCCAGCATTTT
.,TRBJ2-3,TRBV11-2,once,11,CASRTRDLAYF,TGTGCCAGCAGGACCCGGGACTTGGCGTATTTT
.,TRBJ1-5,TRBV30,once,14,CAWSVGFVYQPQHF,TGTGCCTGGAGCGTAGGTTTTGTTTATCAGCCCCAGCATTTT
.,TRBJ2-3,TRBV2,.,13,CASSPQVYGTQYF,TGTGCCAGCAGCCCACAGGTCTATGGTACGCAGTATTTT
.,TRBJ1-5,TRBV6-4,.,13,CASSDRVVSPQHF,TGTGCCAGCAGTGACAGGGTGGTATCCCCCCAGCATTTT
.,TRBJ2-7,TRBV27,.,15,CASSFASGFSYEQYF,TGTGCCAGCAGTTTCGCGTCCGGGTTTTCCTACGAGCAGTACTTC
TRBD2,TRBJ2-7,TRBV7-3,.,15,CASSLSGGGPYEQYF,TGTGCCAGCAGCTTAAGTGGCGGGGGGCCCTACGAGCAGTACTTC
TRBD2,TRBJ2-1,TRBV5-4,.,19,CASSSPGTSGRPEVDEQFF,TGTGCCAGCAGCTCTCCCGGGACTAGCGGGAGGCCCGAGGTTGATGAGCAGTTCTTC
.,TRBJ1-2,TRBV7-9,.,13,CASSGINRYGYTF,TGTGCCAGCAGCGGGATTAATCGCTATGGCTACACCTTC
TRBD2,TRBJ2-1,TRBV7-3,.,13,CASSLVSGDRQFF,TGTGCCAGCAGCTTAGTTAGCGGGGATAGGCAGTTCTTC
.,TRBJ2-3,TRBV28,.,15,CASSSGTVRTHTQYF,TGTGCCAGCAGTTCCGGGACTGTGCGTACTCATACGCAGTATTTT
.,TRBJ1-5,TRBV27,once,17,CASSFSRDNPNNQPQHF,TGTGCCAGCAGTTTCTCCAGGGACAACCCGAACAATCAGCCCCAGCATTTT
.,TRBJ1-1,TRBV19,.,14,CATEGRPVNTEAFF,TGTGCCACCGAGGGGCGGCCGGTGAACACTGAAGCTTTCTTT
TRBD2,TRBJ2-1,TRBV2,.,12,CASSASGGEQFF,TGTGCCAGCAGTGCTAGCGGGGGAGAGCAGTTCTTC
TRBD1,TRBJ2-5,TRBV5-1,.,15,CASSLGQGRLETQYF,TGCGCCAGCAGCTTGGGACAGGGGAGATTGGAGACCCAGTACTTC
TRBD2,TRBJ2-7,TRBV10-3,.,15,CATQLGAGVYNEQYF,TGTGCCACCCAATTAGGAGCGGGAGTGTATAACGAGCAGTACTTC
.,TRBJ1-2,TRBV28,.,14,CASSFNSDRIGYTF,TGTGCCAGCAGTTTCAATAGTGACAGAATCGGCTACACCTTC
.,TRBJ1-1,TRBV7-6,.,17,CASSPLTGTPMNTEAFF,TGTGCCAGCAGCCCCCTAACAGGGACCCCCATGAACACTGAAGCTTTCTTT
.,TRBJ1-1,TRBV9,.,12,CASSVNRERAFF,TGTGCCAGCAGCGTAAACCGGGAGCGAGCTTTCTTT
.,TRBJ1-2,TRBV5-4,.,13,CASSDNRQSGYTF,TGTGCCAGCAGCGACAATCGACAGTCTGGCTACACCTTC
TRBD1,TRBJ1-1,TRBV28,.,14,CASKIRGGSTEAFF,TGTGCCAGCAAAATCAGGGGGGGATCGACTGAAGCTTTCTTT
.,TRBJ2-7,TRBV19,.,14,CASSITAEAYEQYF,TGTGCCAGTAGTATAACGGCCGAGGCCTACGAGCAGTACTTC